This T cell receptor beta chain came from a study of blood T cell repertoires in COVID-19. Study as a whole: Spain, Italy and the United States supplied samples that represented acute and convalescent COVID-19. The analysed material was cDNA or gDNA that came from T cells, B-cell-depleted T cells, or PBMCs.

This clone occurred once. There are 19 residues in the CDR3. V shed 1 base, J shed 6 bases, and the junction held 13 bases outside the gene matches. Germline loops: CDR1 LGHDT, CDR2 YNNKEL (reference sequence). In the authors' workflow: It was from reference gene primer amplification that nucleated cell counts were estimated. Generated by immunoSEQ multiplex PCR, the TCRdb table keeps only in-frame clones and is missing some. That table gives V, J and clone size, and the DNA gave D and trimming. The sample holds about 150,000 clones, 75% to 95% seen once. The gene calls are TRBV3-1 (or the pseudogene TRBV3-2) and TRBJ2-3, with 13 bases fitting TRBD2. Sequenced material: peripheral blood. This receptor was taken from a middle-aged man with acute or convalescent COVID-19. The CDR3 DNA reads TGTGCCAGCAGCCAAGGGACTAGCGGGGGAGCCTCGCTTCCGGATACGCAGTATTTT. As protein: CASSQGTSGGASLPDTQYF.